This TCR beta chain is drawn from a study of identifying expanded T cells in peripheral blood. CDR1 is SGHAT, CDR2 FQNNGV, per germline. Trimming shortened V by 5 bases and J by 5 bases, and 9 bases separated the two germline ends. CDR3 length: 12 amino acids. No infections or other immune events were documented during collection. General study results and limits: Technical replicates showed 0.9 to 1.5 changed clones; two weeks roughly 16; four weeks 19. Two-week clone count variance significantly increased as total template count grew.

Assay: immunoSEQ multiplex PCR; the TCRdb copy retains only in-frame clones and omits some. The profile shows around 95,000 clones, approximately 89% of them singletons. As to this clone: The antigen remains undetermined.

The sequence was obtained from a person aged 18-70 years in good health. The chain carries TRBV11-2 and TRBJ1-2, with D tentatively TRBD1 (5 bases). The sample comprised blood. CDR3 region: CASSRKGYGYTF. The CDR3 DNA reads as TGTGCCAGCAGCCGAAAGGGGTATGGCTACACCTTC.